Following are 16 T cell receptor beta chains from one sample sequenced in a study of blood T cell repertoires in COVID-19. The assay was immunoSEQ multiplex PCR, and TCRdb's table has in-frame clones only and misses some. The sample contains 250,000 to 300,000 clones, under 90% of which appear only once. The sample taken for sequencing was PBMCs or T cells enriched from blood (not recorded which). The receptors here all came from a woman in her thirties or forties who had recovered from COVID-19.

The rearrangement links TRBV11-2 to TRBJ2-2, with 8 bases fitting TRBD2. V was clipped by 4 bases and J by 1 base; unmatched bases: 8. This CDR3 region has 17 residues. CDR1 is SGHAT, CDR2 FQNNGV, per germline. CDR3 in DNA: TGTGCCAGCAGCTCCGCCTTGACTAGCGTGAACACCGGGGAGCTGTTTTTT. Residues: CASSSALTSVNTGELFF.

J is TRBJ1-3 and V is TRBV19; D ambiguous. This CDR3 has 15 amino acids. V was shortened by 5 bases and J by 0 bases, with 11 bases between the two germline ends. From germline, CDR1 is LNHDA and CDR2 SQIVND (reference sequence). As DNA, the CDR3 is TGTGCCAGTAGTCCCTGGGCAGCCTCTGGAAACACCATATATTTT. Its protein product is CASSPWAASGNTIYF.

The chain combines TRBV18 with TRBJ1-6; D gene uncertain. Trimming pared 1 base from V and 13 bases from J, leaving 20 bases between. CDR3 size: 16 residues. CDR1 is KGHSH, CDR2 LQKENI, per germline. The CDR3 DNA sequence: TGTGCCAGCTCACCACGTAATATTGACGGTTTGGGCCCCCTCCACTTT. It is translated as CASSPRNIDGLGPLHF.

The V call is TRBV7-2, the J call TRBJ2-3; 9 bases are shared with TRBD1. The V segment lost 5 bases and the J segment 5 bases; nucleotides outside the gene matches: 2. Germline CDR1 reads SGHTA; CDR2 reads FQGNSA. This CDR3 comprises 13 residues. The CDR3, as DNA: TGTGCCAGCAGCCAGACAGGGGGAGATACGCAGTATTTT. Translated, it gives CASSQTGGDTQYF.

The rearrangement uses TRBV11-2 and TRBJ2-5; TRBD2 matches 13 bases. The CDR3 totals 17 residues. V was clipped by 4 bases and J by 5 bases; unmatched bases: 10. Looked up from germline, CDR1 is SGHAT and CDR2 is FQNNGV. The CDR3 region is CASSSTRRLAGGETQYF. CDR3 DNA sequence: TGTGCCAGCAGCTCGACCCGGAGACTAGCGGGGGGCGAGACCCAGTACTTC.

This clone was recorded only once. CDR3 in DNA: TGTGCCAGTAGTATAAGAGAGCGGGGTTACAATGAGCAGTTCTTC. It specifies CASSIRERGYNEQFF. V and J are TRBV19 and TRBJ2-1; 7 bases align to TRBD2. This CDR3 is 15 amino acids long. The V gene end was trimmed by 2 bases and the J gene end by 4 bases; junction bases not matched to a gene: 5. Germline V gene data show CDR1 as LNHDA and CDR2 as SQIVND (reference sequence).

The CDR3 protein is CASRYARGTGELFF. As DNA, the CDR3 is TGTGCCAGCAGATACGCGCGGGGCACCGGGGAGCTGTTTTTT. The chain combines TRBV6-5 with TRBJ2-2; D is possibly TRBD2 (6 bases). CDR1 and CDR2 (germline): MNHEY, SVGAGI. The CDR3 has 14 residues. The V end lost 6 bases, the J end lost 4 bases, and 12 bases lay between the germline ends.

This chain connects TRBV10-1 to TRBJ1-1; the match to TRBD1 covers 10 bases. With V trimmed by 2 bases and J by 7 bases, 7 bases remained unmatched. CDR3 size: 15 residues. The V gene's germline CDR1 is WNHNN and CDR2 SYGVQD (reference sequence). CDR3 nucleotides: TGCGCCAGCAGTGAGGCGGGACAGGGGAGCCATGAAGCTTTCTTT. It codes for CASSEAGQGSHEAFF.

CDR3 in DNA: TGTGCCAGCAGCCGTGGTTGGGACAGTTATCAGCCCCAGCATTTT. It translates to CASSRGWDSYQPQHF. This chain uses TRBV7-8 with TRBJ1-5; the match to TRBD1 covers 7 bases. This CDR3 is built from 15 residues. V was pared by 5 bases and J by 5 bases, with 9 bases of the junction left unmatched. The germline V gene has CDR1 SGHVS and CDR2 FQNEAQ.

The chain is built from TRBV5-1 and TRBJ2-2, with TRBD1 matching 9 bases. The ends lost 2 bases at V and 4 bases at J; junction bases unmatched: 6. This CDR3 is built from 16 residues. The germline CDR1 and CDR2 sequences are SGHRS and YFSETQ. Here the CDR3 DNA reads TGCGCCAGCAGCTTCGTGACAGGGGGTTCCACCGGGGAGCTGTTTTTT. Its translation is CASSFVTGGSTGELFF.

This chain joins TRBV23-1 and TRBJ2-4; 7 bases are a match to TRBD2. TRBV23-1 is assigned to the ORF class and has an uncertain function. V lost 6 bases, J lost 0 bases, and 5 bases stayed unmatched. The CDR3 runs to 15 residues. The CDR3: CASRGRELAKNIQYF. The DNA for the CDR3 is TGCGCCAGCAGGGGGAGGGAACTAGCCAAAAACATTCAGTACTTC.

The V gene is TRBV27, the J gene TRBJ1-4; 7 nucleotides line up with TRBD1. The CDR3 is 14 amino acids. CDR1 is MNHEY and CDR2 is SMNVEV in the germline V gene (reference sequence). Germline trimming cut 6 bases from V and 8 bases from J; bases unmatched to any gene: 9. CDR3: CASSPTRGHEKLFF. The CDR3 DNA is TGTGCCAGCAGCCCTACAAGGGGGCACGAAAAACTGTTTTTT. The whole variable domain, filled in from reference TRBV27 and TRBJ1-4, reads EAQVTQNPRYLITVTGKKLTVTCSQNMNHEYMSWYRQDPGLGLRQIYYSMNVEVTDKGDVPEGYKVSRKEKRNFPLILESPSPNQTSLYFCASSPTRGHEKLFFGSGTQLSVL.

The chain recombines TRBV30 with TRBJ1-2; no reliable D call. Trimming left V 1 base short and J 4 bases short, with 7 bases between. This CDR3 has 12 residues. Germline V gene lookup returns CDR1 GTSNPN and CDR2 SVGIG (reference sequence). The CDR3 nucleotides are TGTGCCTGGAGTGCCAGTGGCTATGGCTACACCTTC. It encodes CAWSASGYGYTF.

V is TRBV5-1 and J is TRBJ1-1, with D perhaps TRBD1 (5 bases). V gave up 2 bases and J gave up 2 bases, with 7 bases separating them. The CDR3 loop spans 13 amino acids. The germline gives CDR1 SGHRS, CDR2 YFSETQ. The CDR3 DNA reads as TGCGCCAGCAGCTTCAGGGTAAACACTGAAGCTTTCTTT. This sequence encodes CASSFRVNTEAFF. Full variable domain (rest looked up from reference TRBV5-1 and TRBJ1-1): KAGVTQTPRYLIKTRGQQVTLSCSPISGHRSVSWYQQTPGQGLQFLFEYFSETQRNKGNFPGRFSGRQFSNSRSEMNVSTLELGDSALYLCASSFRVNTEAFFGQGTRLTVV.

The chain recombines TRBV29-1 with TRBJ2-5; the match to TRBD2 covers 7 bases. This CDR3 has 13 residues. V was pared by 7 bases and J by 5 bases, with 10 bases of the junction left unmatched. The germline CDR1 and CDR2 sequences are SQVTM and ANQGSEA. This CDR3 reads CSALGGSRETQYF. CDR3 nucleotide sequence: TGCAGCGCCCTAGGCGGGAGTAGGGAGACCCAGTACTTC.

The CDR3 DNA reads TGTGCCAGCAGCGTAAGTGGCGGGAGCACAGATACGCAGTATTTT. This translates into CASSVSGGSTDTQYF. The J gene is TRBJ2-3, the V gene TRBV9, with D possibly matching TRBD2 (5 bases). The CDR3 is 15 amino acids. From germline, CDR1 is SGDLS and CDR2 YYNGEE. The V end lost 1 base, the J end lost 0 bases, and 9 bases lay between the germline ends.